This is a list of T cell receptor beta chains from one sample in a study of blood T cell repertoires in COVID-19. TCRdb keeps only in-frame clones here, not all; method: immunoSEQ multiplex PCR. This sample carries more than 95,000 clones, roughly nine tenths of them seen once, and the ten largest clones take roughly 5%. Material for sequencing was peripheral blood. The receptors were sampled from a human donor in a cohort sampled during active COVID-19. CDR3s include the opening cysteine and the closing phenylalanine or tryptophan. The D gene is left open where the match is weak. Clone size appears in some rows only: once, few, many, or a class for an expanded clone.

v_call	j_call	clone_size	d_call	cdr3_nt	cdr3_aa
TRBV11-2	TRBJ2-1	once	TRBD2	TGTGCCAGCAGCACGGGGGGAAGCTCCTACAATGAGCAGTTCTTC	CASSTGGSSYNEQFF
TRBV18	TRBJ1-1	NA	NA	TGTGCCAGCTCACCACCTCCCCCAGGGGCGAGTCTGGGAACTGAAGCTTTCTTT	CASSPPPPGASLGTEAFF
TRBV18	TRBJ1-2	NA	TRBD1	TGTGCCAGCTCACCGGGACAGGACAACTATGGCTACACCTTC	CASSPGQDNYGYTF
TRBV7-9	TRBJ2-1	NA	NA	TGTGCCAGCAGCTTAATACAGTACAATGAGCAGTTCTTC	CASSLIQYNEQFF
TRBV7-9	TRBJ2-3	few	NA	TGTGCCAGCAGCTTACAGGGAAGCACAGATACGCAGTATTTT	CASSLQGSTDTQYF
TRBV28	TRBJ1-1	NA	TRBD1	TGTGCCAGCAGGGGACAGGGCATGAACACTGAAGCTTTCTTT	CASRGQGMNTEAFF
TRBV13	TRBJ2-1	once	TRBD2	TGTGCCAGCAGCATCCTCCCCAAACTAGCGGACTCCTACAATGAGCAGTTCTTC	CASSILPKLADSYNEQFF
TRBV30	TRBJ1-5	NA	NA	TGTGCCTGGAGTCGTGACAGGCATTATCAGCCCCAGCATTTT	CAWSRDRHYQPQHF
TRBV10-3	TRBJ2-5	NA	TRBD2	TGTGCCATTAGCAAGGGTAGCGGGTTTGAGGAGACCCAGTACTTC	CAISKGSGFEETQYF
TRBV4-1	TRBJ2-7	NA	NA	TGCGCCAGCAGCCAACCAGGAACACTAGATTTTACGGAGCAGTACTTC	CASSQPGTLDFTEQYF
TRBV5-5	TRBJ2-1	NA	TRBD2	TGTGCCAGCAGCTTGAGTTCGCTAGCGGGACTTAATGAGCAGTTCTTC	CASSLSSLAGLNEQFF
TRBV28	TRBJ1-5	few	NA	TGTGCCAGCAGCATTGGGAGACAACAGCCCCAGCATTTT	CASSIGRQQPQHF
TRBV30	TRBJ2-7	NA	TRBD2	TGTGCCTGGACCCCGGGGTGGACTAGCGGGGGTGGCACCTACGAGCAGTACTTC	CAWTPGWTSGGGTYEQYF
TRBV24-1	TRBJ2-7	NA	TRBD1	TGTGCCACCAGTAGGGACAGGGGGTACGAGCAGTACTTC	CATSRDRGYEQYF
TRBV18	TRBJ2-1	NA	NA	TGTGCCAGCTCACCAGAGGTCTACAATGAGCAGTTCTTC	CASSPEVYNEQFF
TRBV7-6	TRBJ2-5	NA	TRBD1	TGTGCCAGCAGCTTCCGGGGACAGGTTCAAGAGACCCAGTACTTC	CASSFRGQVQETQYF
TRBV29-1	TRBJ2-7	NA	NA	TGCAGCGTTGAAGGGGGGACTGGGGACGAGCAGTACTTC	CSVEGGTGDEQYF
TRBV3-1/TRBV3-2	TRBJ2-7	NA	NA	TGTGCCAGCAGCCAAGCCCTCTACGAGCAGTACTTC	CASSQALYEQYF
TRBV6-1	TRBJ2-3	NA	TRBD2	TGTGCCAGCAGTGATCAGGCTAGCGGGAGTTCTGGAGATACGCAGTATTTT	CASSDQASGSSGDTQYF
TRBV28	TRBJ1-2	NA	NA	TGTGCCAGCGGTGGTTTTGGGGGGACTAACTATGGCTACACCTTC	CASGGFGGTNYGYTF
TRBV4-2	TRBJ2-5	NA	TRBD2	TGTGCCAGCAGCCAAGATGGGGCTAGCGGGATCGGGGAGACCCAGTACTTC	CASSQDGASGIGETQYF
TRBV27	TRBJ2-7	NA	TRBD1	TGTGCCAGCAGGCCACTAGGGACAGCGAAATCCTACGAGCAGTACTTC	CASRPLGTAKSYEQYF